The clone carrying this T cell receptor (beta chain) was counted between two and nine times. Its cognate antigen is unknown. V was pared by 11 bases and J by 7 bases, with 19 bases between. This CDR3 is built from 13 residues. The V gene's germline CDR1 is SEHNR and CDR2 FQNEAQ (reference sequence). The data derive from a study of T cell repertoires in cytomegalovirus infection. Study context: Recently identified HLA-C-restricted CMV epitopes were among the peptides used. From public TCR beta signatures came an indication of both CMV infection and matching HLA type.

Via MiXCR, TCRdb re-called the reads, giving one row per CDR3 protein. The profile shows 900,000 to 950,000 distinct CDR3 sequences, approximately 31% of them singletons. General study results and limits: Cumulative frequency of public TCR beta families picked out carriers of CMV plus the relevant HLA. HLA-C-restricted CMV clonotypes gave the most frequent clonotype in two of eight donors.

The sequencing here drew on cultured CD8+ T cells from PBMCs, taken from culture after CMV antigen stimulation. The chain employs TRBV7-9 and TRBJ2-3; D call uncertain. This clonotype was obtained from a human donor in good health (CMV status not recorded). Some clones in this sample may be carry-over from other donors' samples. In DNA, the CDR3 is TGTGCCTCCTTAGTACCACGGCACTATACGCAGTATTTT. Protein: CASLVPRHYTQYF.